The T cell receptor (beta chain) under discussion was sequenced for a study of T cell responses to AZD1222 COVID-19 vaccine (dated by TCRdb to about 2021). Describing the broader study: A total of 230 to 250 trial participants underwent TCR sequencing, of whom roughly 210 received two doses of AZD1222 and some 25 received two doses of the MenACWY control vaccine. Trial participants were enrolled into age subgroups of 18-55, 56-69 and 70-plus years, which contained about 150, 28 and 57 TCR-sequenced participants, respectively. What the work shows at the level of the full study, not this receptor alone: Only six or seven AZD1222 recipients were SARS-CoV-2 seropositive at baseline, limiting conclusions about previously exposed vaccinees. A significant rise in spike-specific TCR breadth and depth was observed after two AZD1222 doses relative to day 0 and relative to MenACWY recipients. Participants were mostly white British, with more females than males. The authors suggested clonal diversity may have been underestimated. CD4 TCRs associated with the vaccine covered the entire spike protein, and the dominant responses were in regions 160-218 and 743-854. The 56-69-year group was small, and its depth increase did not reach significance, likely because of low power. Because no day 14 peak-response samples were available, the repertoires could be characterized only after the peak T cell response. Reportedly, close to half of the unique spike-specific TCRs recognized epitopes lying outside the regions that are mutated in the B.1.351 and B.1.1.7 variants.

Interpreted using the paper, the time point label stands for: about 28 days (+/-7) after the second vaccine dose. Because spike-specific TCR depth and breadth did not differ between the two schedules, AZD1222 recipients who got a second dose at roughly 4 weeks were pooled with those who got a second dose at roughly 12 weeks. Samples from vaccinated people were obtained from the UK trials COV001 and COV002, which included a single-blind randomized controlled phase 2/3 trial of AZD1222 (ChAdOx1 nCoV-19) in healthy adults. For TCRbeta chain sequencing, PBMC samples from trial participants were taken at day 0 and at day 28 after the second dose. Concerning this clone itself: Its binding antigen is unknown. Nothing much larger sits one base from this clone, and base qualities are not available.

The junction shows trimming of 4 bases on V and 3 bases on J, and the gene matches do not reach 7 bases of it. The CDR3, cysteine through phenylalanine, is 16 amino acids long. CDR3 DNA is the only sequence kept; it has 48 bases, read in frame from the first base. CDR1 and CDR2 were assigned from the germline V gene (reference sequence) as SGHKS and YYEKEE. The CDR3 regions of human TCRbeta chains were analyzed by immunosequencing. The source study handled its data this way. Repertoire TCRs were checked for matches against a reference library of SARS-CoV-2-specific TCRs that had been generated using the MIRA antigen-specificity platform. Breadth meant the fraction of unique TCRs that were SARS-CoV-2-associated, whereas depth meant the fraction of total T cells that were SARS-CoV-2-associated. Using the MIRA data, every spike-specific TCR was mapped to the spike region that the TCR reacted to and assigned to either a CD4 or a CD8 class. Log10-transformed breadth and depth values were compared by one-way ANOVA with Sidak's multiple comparisons tests. TCRdb's version of the immuneACCESS table is confined to in-frame rearrangements and falls short of the full clone set. An unresolved V gene accounts for under half of the shortfall where checked; the remainder is of unknown origin. The V and J calls and clone size come from that table; D and trimming were worked out from the DNA. This sample comprises more than 150,000 clones, more than 90% of them detected only once. Less than 1.6% of the sample is in the top ten clones.

Rearrangement joined TRBV5-5 to TRBJ1-3; a stretch of 10 junction bases matches TRBD1. This receptor was obtained from an adult who received the AZD1222 COVID-19 vaccine. This specimen consisted of peripheral blood, obtained 28 days after the second AZD1222 dose. The DNA is TGTGCCAGCAGCCTACCCGGACAGGGGGTTGGAAACACCATATATTTT. This codes for CASSLPGQGVGNTIYF.